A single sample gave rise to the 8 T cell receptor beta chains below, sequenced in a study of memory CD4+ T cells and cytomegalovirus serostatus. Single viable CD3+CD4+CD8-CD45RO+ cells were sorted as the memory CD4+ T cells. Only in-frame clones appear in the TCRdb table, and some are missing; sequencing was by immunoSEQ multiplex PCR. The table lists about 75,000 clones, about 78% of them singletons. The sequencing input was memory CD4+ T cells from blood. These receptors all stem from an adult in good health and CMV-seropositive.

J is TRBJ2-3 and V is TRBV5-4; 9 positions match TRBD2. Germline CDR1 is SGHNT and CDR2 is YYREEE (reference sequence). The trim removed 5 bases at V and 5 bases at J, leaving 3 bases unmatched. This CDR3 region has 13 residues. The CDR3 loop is CASSLRGGDTQYF. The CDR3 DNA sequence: TGTGCCAGCAGTTTGCGGGGGGGAGATACGCAGTATTTT.

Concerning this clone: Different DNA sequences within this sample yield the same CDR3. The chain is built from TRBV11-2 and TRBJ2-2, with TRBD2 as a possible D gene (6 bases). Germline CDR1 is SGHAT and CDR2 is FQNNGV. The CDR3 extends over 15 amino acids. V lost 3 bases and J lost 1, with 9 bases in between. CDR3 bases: TGTGCCAGCAGCTTTGGGGGAGGGAACACCGGGGAGCTGTTTTTT. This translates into CASSFGGGNTGELFF.

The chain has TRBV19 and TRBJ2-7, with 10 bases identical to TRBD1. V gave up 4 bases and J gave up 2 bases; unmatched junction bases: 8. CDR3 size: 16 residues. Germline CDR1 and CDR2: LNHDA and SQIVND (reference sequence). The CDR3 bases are TGTGCCAGTAGTACCCGACAGGGGGCAGCCCCCTACGAGCAGTACTTC. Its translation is CASSTRQGAAPYEQYF.

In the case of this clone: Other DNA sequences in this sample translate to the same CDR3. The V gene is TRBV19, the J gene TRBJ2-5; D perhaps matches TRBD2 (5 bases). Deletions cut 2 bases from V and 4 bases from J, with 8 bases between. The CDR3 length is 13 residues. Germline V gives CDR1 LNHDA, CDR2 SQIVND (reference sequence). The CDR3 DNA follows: TGTGCCAGTAGTATACTAGCTGGAGAGACCCAGTACTTC. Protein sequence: CASSILAGETQYF.

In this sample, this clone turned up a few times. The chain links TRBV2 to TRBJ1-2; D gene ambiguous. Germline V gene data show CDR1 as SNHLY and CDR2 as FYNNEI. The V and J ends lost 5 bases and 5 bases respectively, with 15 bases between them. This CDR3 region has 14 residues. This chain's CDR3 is CASSLNGGFYGYTF. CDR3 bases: TGTGCCAGCAGTTTAAATGGAGGTTTTTATGGCTACACCTTC.

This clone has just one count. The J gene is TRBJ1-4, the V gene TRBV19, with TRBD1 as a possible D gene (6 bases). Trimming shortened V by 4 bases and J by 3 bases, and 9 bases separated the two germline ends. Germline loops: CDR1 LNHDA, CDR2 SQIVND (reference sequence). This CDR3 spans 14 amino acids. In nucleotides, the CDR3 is TGTGCCAGTAGTACTACAGGGTCTAATGAAAAACTGTTTTTT. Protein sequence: CASSTTGSNEKLFF.

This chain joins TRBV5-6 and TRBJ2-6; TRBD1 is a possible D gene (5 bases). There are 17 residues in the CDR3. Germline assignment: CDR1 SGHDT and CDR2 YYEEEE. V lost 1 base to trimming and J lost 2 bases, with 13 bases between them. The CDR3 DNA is TGTGCCAGCAGCTTGCCAGGGTTAGGAGCTGGGGCCAACGTCCTGACTTTC. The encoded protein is CASSLPGLGAGANVLTF.

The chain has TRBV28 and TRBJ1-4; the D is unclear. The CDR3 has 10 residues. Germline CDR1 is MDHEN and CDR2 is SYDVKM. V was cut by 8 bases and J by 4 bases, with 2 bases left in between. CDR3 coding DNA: TGTGCCAGCTTTAATGAAAAACTGTTTTTT. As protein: CASFNEKLFF.